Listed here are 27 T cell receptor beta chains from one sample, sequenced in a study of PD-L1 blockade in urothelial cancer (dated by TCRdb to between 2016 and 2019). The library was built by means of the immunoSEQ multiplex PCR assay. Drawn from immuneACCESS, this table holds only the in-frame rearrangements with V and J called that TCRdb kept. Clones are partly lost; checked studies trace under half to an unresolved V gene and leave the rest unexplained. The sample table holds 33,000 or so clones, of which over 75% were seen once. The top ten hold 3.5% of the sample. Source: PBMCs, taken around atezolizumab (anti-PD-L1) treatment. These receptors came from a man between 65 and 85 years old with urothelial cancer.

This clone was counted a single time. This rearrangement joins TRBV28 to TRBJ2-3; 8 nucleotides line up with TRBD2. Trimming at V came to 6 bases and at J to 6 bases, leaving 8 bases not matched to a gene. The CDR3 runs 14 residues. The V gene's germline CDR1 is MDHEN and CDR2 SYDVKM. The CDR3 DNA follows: TGTGCCAGCAGGACTAGCGCGAAGGGGGATACGCAGTATTTT. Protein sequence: CASRTSAKGDTQYF.

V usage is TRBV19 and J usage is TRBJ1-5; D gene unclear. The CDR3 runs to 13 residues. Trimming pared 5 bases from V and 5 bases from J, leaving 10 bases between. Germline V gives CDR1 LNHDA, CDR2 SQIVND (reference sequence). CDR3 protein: CASSPAGDQPQHF. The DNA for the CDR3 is TGTGCCAGTAGTCCCGCAGGTGATCAGCCCCAGCATTTT.

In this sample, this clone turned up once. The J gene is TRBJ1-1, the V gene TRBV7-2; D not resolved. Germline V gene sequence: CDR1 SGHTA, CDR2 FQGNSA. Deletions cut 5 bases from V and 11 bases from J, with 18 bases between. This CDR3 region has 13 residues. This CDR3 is CASSPGHVNGAFF. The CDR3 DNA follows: TGTGCCAGCAGCCCGGGTCATGTAAACGGGGCTTTCTTT. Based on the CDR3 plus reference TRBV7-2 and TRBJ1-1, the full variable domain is GAGVSQSPSNKVTEKGKDVELRCDPISGHTALYWYRQSLGQGLEFLIYFQGNSAPDKSGLPSDRFSAERTGGSVSTLTIQRTQQEDSAVYLCASSPGHVNGAFFGQGTRLTVV.

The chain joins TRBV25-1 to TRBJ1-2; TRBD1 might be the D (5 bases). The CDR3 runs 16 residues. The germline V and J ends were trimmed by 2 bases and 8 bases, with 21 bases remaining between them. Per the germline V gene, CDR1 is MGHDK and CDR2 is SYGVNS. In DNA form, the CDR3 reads TGTGCCAGCAGTGAACCCAATACAGGACGCCCGAGCGGCTACACCTTC. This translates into CASSEPNTGRPSGYTF.

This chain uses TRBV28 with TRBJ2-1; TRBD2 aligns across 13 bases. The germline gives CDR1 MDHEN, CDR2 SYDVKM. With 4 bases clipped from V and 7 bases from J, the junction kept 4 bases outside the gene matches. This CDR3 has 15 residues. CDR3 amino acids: CASSSGLAGYNEQFF. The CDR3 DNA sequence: TGTGCCAGCAGTTCGGGACTAGCGGGATATAATGAGCAGTTCTTC.

The DNA for the CDR3 is TGTGCCAGCAGTTTGGACAGGGTTCTCACAGATACGCAGTATTTT. Residues: CASSLDRVLTDTQYF. This chain uses TRBV11-2 with TRBJ2-3; 8 bases align to TRBD1. Germline CDR1 is SGHAT and CDR2 is FQNNGV. CDR3 length: 15 amino acids. The V and J ends lost 6 bases and 2 bases, in that order; junction bases with no gene match: 7.

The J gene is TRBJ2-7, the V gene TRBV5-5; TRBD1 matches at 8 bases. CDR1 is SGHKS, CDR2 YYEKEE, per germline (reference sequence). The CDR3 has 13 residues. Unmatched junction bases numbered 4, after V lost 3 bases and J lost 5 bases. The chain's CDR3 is CASSSGGEHEQYF. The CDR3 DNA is TGTGCCAGCAGCTCAGGGGGCGAGCACGAGCAGTACTTC.

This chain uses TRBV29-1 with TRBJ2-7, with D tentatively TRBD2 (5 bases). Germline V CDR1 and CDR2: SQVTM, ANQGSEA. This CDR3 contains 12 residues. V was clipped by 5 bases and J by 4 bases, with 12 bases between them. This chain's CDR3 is CSVSTTGYEQYF. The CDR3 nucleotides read TGCAGCGTTTCCACTACGGGGTACGAGCAGTACTTC.

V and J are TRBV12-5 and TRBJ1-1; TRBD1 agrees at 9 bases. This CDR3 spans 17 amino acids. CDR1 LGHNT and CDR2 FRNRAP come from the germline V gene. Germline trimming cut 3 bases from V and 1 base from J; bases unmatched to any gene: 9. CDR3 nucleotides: TGTGCTAGTGGTTTCTCCGGGACAGGGATGCGGAACACTGAAGCTTTCTTT. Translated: CASGFSGTGMRNTEAFF. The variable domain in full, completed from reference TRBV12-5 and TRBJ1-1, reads DARVTQTPRHKVTEMGQEVTMRCQPILGHNTVFWYRQTMMQGLELLAYFRNRAPLDDSGMPKDRFSAEMPDATLATLKIQPSEPRDSAVYFCASGFSGTGMRNTEAFFGQGTRLTVV.

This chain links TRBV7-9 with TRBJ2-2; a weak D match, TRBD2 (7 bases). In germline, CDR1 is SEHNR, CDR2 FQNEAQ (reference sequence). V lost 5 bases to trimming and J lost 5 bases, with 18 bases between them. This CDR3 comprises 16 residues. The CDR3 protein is CASSPRGLAVTGELFF. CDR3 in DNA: TGTGCCAGCAGCCCCCGGGGGCTAGCGGTAACCGGGGAGCTGTTTTTT.

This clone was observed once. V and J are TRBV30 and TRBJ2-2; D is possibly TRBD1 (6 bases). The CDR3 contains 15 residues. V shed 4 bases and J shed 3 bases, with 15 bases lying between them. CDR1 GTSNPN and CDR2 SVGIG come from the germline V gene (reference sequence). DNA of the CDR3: TGTGCCTGGACCCTTACAGGGTATTACACCGGGGAGCTGTTTTTT. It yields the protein CAWTLTGYYTGELFF.

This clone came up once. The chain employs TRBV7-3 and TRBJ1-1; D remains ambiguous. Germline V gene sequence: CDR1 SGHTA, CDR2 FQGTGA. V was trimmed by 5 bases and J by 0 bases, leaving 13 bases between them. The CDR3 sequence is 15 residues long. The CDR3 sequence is CASSPSGAMNTEAFF. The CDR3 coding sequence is TGTGCCAGCAGCCCCTCGGGAGCAATGAACACTGAAGCTTTCTTT.

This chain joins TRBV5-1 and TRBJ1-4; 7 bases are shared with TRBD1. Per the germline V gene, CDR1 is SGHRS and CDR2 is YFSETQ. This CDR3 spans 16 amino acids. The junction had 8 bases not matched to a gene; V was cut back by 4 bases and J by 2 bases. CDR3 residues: CASSPGTGVTNEKLFF. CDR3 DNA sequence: TGCGCCAGCAGCCCCGGAACAGGGGTCACTAATGAAAAACTGTTTTTT.

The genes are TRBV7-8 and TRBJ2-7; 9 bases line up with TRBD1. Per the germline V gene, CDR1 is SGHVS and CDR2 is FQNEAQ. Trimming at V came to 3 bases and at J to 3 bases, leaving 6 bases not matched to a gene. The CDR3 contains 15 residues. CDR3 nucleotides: TGTGCCAGCAGCTTTACCCGGGACAGGGTCTACGAGCAGTACTTC. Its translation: CASSFTRDRVYEQYF.

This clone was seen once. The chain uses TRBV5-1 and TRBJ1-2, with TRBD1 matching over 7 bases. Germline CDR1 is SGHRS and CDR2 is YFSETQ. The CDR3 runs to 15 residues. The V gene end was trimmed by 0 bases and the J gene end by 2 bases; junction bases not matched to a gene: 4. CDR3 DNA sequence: TGCGCCAGCAGCTTGGCCAGGGGGGCCAACTATGGCTACACCTTC. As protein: CASSLARGANYGYTF.

Here the CDR3 DNA reads TGTGCCAGCAGTTTAGCGTTCCAGGCCGCCTACGAGCAGTACTTC. Encoded protein: CASSLAFQAAYEQYF. The genes are TRBV27 and TRBJ2-7; D gene unclear. The CDR3 extends over 15 amino acids. Trimming shortened V by 2 bases and J by 2 bases, and 13 bases separated the two germline ends. The V gene's germline CDR1 is MNHEY and CDR2 SMNVEV (reference sequence).

The CDR3 bases are TGCGCCAGCAGCCTGGGGGGGACAGTATCCTACGAGCAGTACTTC. This gives the protein CASSLGGTVSYEQYF. V gene TRBV5-1 combines with J gene TRBJ2-7; possibly TRBD1 or TRBD2 for D (7 bases each). The CDR3 length is 15 residues. From germline, CDR1 is SGHRS and CDR2 YFSETQ. The V gene lost 4 bases and the J gene lost 1 base, with 15 bases spanning the gap.

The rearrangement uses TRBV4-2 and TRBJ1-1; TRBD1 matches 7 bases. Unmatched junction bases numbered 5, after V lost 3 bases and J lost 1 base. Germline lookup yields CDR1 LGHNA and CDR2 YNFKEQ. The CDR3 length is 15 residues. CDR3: CASSHARDRNTEAFF. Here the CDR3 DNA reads TGTGCCAGCAGCCATGCCCGGGACAGGAACACTGAAGCTTTCTTT.

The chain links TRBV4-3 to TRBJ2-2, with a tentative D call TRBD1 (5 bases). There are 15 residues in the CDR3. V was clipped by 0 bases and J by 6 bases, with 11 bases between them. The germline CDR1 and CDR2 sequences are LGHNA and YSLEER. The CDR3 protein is CASSQEVTVAGELFF. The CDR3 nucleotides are TGCGCCAGCAGCCAAGAGGTGACAGTGGCCGGGGAGCTGTTTTTT.

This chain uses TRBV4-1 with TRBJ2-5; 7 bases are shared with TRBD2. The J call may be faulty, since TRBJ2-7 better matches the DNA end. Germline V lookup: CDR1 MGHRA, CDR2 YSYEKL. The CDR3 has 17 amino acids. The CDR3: CASSQAGGGVSSYEQYF. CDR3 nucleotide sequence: TGCGCCAGCAGCCAAGCGGGCGGGGGTGTCAGCTCCTACGAGCAGTACTTC.

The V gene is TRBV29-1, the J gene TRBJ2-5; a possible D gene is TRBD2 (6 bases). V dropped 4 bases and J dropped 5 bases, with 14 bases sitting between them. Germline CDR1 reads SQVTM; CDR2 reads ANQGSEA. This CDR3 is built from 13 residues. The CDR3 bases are TGCAGCGTTGCCGAGCAAGGGAGGGAGACCCAGTACTTC. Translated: CSVAEQGRETQYF.

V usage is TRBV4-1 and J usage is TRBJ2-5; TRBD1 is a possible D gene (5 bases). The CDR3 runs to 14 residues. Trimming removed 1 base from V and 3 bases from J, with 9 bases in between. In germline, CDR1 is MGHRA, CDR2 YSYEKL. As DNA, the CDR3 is TGCGCCAGCAGCCAAGTAGGGGCAGAAGAGACCCAGTACTTC. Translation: CASSQVGAEETQYF.

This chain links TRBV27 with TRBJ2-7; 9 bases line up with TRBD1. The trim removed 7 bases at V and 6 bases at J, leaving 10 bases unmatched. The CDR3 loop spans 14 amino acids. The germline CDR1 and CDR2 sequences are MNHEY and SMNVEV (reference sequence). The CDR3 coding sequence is TGTGCCAGCAACAGGGGGCAAGAACTAGGCGAGCAGTACTTC. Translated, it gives CASNRGQELGEQYF.

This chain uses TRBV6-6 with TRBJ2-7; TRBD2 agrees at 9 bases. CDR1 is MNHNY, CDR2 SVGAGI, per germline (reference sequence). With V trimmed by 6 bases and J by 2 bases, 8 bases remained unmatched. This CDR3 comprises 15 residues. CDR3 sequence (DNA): TGTGCCAGCAGCCCCCGGGCGGGAGGGACCTACGAGCAGTACTTC. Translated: CASSPRAGGTYEQYF.

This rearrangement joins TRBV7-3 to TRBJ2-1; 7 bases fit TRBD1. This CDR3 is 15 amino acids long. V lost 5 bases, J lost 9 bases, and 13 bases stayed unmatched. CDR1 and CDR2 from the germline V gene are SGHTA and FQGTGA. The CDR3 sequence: CASSKGTVLESEQFF. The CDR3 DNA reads TGTGCCAGCAGCAAGGGGACAGTTCTAGAGAGTGAGCAGTTCTTC.

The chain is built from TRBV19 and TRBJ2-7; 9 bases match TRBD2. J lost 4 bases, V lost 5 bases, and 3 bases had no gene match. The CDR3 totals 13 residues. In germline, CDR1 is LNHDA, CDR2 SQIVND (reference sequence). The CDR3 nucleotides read TGTGCCAGTAGTGCGGGAGGGTTATACGAGCAGTACTTC. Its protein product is CASSAGGLYEQYF. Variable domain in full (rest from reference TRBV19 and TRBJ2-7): DGGITQSPKYLFRKEGQNVTLSCEQNLNHDAMYWYRQDPGQGLRLIYYSQIVNDFQKGDIAEGYSVSREKKESFPLTVTSAQKNPTAFYLCASSAGGLYEQYFGPGTRLTVT.

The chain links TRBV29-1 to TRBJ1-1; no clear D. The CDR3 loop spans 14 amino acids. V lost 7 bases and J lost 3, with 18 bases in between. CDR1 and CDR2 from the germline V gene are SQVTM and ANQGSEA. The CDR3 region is CSATRSAPDTEAFF. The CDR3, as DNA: TGCAGCGCCACCAGGTCGGCCCCCGACACTGAAGCTTTCTTT.